This T cell receptor beta chain emerged from a study of cytomegalovirus exposure and HLA in healthy donors. With 3 bases removed from V and 0 bases from J, the gap between germline ends came to 12 bases. Germline values: CDR1 GTSNPN, CDR2 SVGIG (reference sequence). The CDR3 spans 16 residues. In the case of this clone: Antigen: not known.

PCR involved 60 Vbeta and 13 Jbeta primers. Assay used: immunoSEQ multiplex PCR; TCRdb lists only in-frame clones, some missing. The sample comprises 40,000 to 60,000 clones, roughly 72% of which are singletons, and over 8% rests with the top ten. Study results and limitations: Upon later analysis, TCR association rates were observed to vary by HLA locus, being highest for DRB1 and lowest for HLA-C. The likely origin of a cluster of highly shared sequence variants was a sequencing artifact.

This sequence was found in a woman aged 50 to 60 in good health and CMV-seronegative. The specimen was PBMCs. The chain couples TRBV30 to TRBJ1-6; D unclear. In DNA form, the CDR3 reads TGTGCCTGGAGCGGTCGAGGGAGCTCCTATAATTCACCCCTCCACTTT. Translation gives CAWSGRGSSYNSPLHF.